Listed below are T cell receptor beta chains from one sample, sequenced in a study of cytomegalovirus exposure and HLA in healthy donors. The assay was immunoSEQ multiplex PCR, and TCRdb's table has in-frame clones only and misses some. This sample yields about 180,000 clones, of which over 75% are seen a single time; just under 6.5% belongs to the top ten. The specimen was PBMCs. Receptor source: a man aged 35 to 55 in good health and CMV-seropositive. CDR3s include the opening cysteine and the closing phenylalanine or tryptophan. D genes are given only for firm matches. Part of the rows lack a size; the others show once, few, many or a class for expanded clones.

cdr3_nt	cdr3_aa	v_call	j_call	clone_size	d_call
TGTGCCAGCAGCTCCGGTAGTAGCGGGATGGTCTACGAGCAGTACTTC	CASSSGSSGMVYEQYF	TRBV5-4	TRBJ2-7	once	TRBD2
TGTGCCAATCCATTTCCGAGGGAACTGCCAAATGAAAAACTGTTTTTT	CANPFPRELPNEKLFF	TRBV10-3	TRBJ1-4	-	-
TGTGCCAGCAGCCCGGGACTAGCGAAGAATGAGCAGTTCTTC	CASSPGLAKNEQFF	TRBV7-3	TRBJ2-1	-	TRBD2
TGTGCCAGCAGCCTGACAGTAGGGGAGACCCAGTACTTC	CASSLTVGETQYF	TRBV11-2	TRBJ2-5	-	-
TGCGCCAGCAGCCTAAACGGACAAGGAGCATATTTT	CASSLNGQGAYF	TRBV5-1	TRBJ1-3	-	-
TGTGCCAGTAGGAACCCGGGACACACAGATACGCAGTATTTT	CASRNPGHTDTQYF	TRBV19	TRBJ2-3	-	-
TGTGCCAGTAGTACAAACCAGGTTACTGAAGCTTTCTTT	CASSTNQVTEAFF	TRBV19	TRBJ1-1	-	-
TGTGCCAGCGGCAGTCGGAGCACTGAAGCTTTCTTT	CASGSRSTEAFF	TRBV2	TRBJ1-1	few	-
TGTGCCAGCAGCTCAAACAGTGGAGATACGCAGTATTTT	CASSSNSGDTQYF	TRBV7-3	TRBJ2-3	few	-
TGTGCCAGTAGCCGACAGACAGGGGGTGGTCAGCCCCAGCATTTT	CASSRQTGGGQPQHF	TRBV19	TRBJ1-5	-	TRBD1
TGTGCCTGGAGCTTTACATCTTATGGCTACACCTTC	CAWSFTSYGYTF	TRBV30	TRBJ1-2	-	-
TGCGCCAGCAGCCAAGAGCATCGGGACAGCCGGTGGGGTTACGAGCAGTACTTC	CASSQEHRDSRWGYEQYF	TRBV4-1	TRBJ2-7	-	TRBD1
TGTGCCAGCAGTTTCCCCTTTCCTAGCGGGAGGCGGACTAGCACAGATACGCAGTATTTT	CASSFPFPSGRRTSTDTQYF	TRBV28	TRBJ2-3	few	TRBD2
TGTGCCATCAGTGAACAGGGAGGGGGGCTCTATGGCTACACCTTC	CAISEQGGGLYGYTF	TRBV10-3	TRBJ1-2	-	-
TGTGCCAGCAGCGTTGGACAGGGGAGCTCTGGGGCCAACGTCCTGACTTTC	CASSVGQGSSGANVLTF	TRBV9	TRBJ2-6	-	TRBD1
TGTGCCTGGAACCGACAGGGGGGGCGGGTTTCGGAGCAGTTCTTC	CAWNRQGGRVSEQFF	TRBV30	TRBJ2-1	-	TRBD1
TGTGCCAGCAGCGCCTACAGGGGCCCTAGCACAGATACGCAGTATTTT	CASSAYRGPSTDTQYF	TRBV9	TRBJ2-3	-	TRBD1
TGCGCCAGCAGCACCCGACAGGGTGGTCAGCCCCAGCATTTT	CASSTRQGGQPQHF	TRBV4-1	TRBJ1-5	-	TRBD1
TGTGCCAGCAGCGTAGGGACAGAACGAGAGACCCAGTACTTC	CASSVGTERETQYF	TRBV9	TRBJ2-5	once	-
TGTGCCAGCAGCAACGGAGGCGGAATCTACGAGCAGTACTTC	CASSNGGGIYEQYF	TRBV5-6	TRBJ2-7	-	-
TGTGCCAGCAGTGACGGGCTGAACACTGAAGCTTTCTTT	CASSDGLNTEAFF	TRBV6-4	TRBJ1-1	-	-
TGTGCCAGCAGTTACGTAAACGGGGAGCTGTTTTTT	CASSYVNGELFF	TRBV6-6	TRBJ2-2	-	-
TGTGCCATCAGTGAAGGGACTAGCGGCTACGAGCAGTACTTC	CAISEGTSGYEQYF	TRBV10-3	TRBJ2-7	-	TRBD2
TGTGCCAGCAGCGTAGGGGGCCTAGTGTGGGGAAACACCATATATTTT	CASSVGGLVWGNTIYF	TRBV9	TRBJ1-3	-	-
TGTGCCAGCAGCCCGCGAACCGGACAGGCTGGGGCCAACGGCCTGACTTTC	CASSPRTGQAGANGLTF	TRBV13	TRBJ2-6	-	TRBD1
TGTGCCAGCTCACCAGGGCAGGGCCGATACGATACGGGAGCTTTCTTT	CASSPGQGRYDTGAFF	TRBV18	TRBJ1-1	-	-
TGTGCCAGCAGTTTCGGACAGAATAATTCACCCCTCCACTTT	CASSFGQNNSPLHF	TRBV27	TRBJ1-6	once	-
TGTGCCACCAGCAGGGACAGGGCGGCGGAGACCCAGTACTTC	CATSRDRAAETQYF	TRBV15	TRBJ2-5	-	TRBD1
TGTGCCAGCAGCTTAGAGGTAGGGGTGAACACTGAAGCTTTCTTT	CASSLEVGVNTEAFF	TRBV7-9	TRBJ1-1	few	-
TGTGCCTGGAGAGGGGCTTTAGAAACCGGGGAGCTGTTTTTT	CAWRGALETGELFF	TRBV30	TRBJ2-2	-	-
TGTGCCATCAGTGAGGACAGGGGGCAAGGCTACACCTTC	CAISEDRGQGYTF	TRBV10-3	TRBJ1-2	-	TRBD1
TGCGCCAGCAGGGGACAGGGAGCCGGGGAGACCCAGTACTTC	CASRGQGAGETQYF	TRBV10-2	TRBJ2-5	once	TRBD1
TGCGCCAGCAGCTTGGTGACTAGCGGGAGTTCCCACGAGCAGTACTTC	CASSLVTSGSSHEQYF	TRBV5-1	TRBJ2-7	once	TRBD2
TGTGCCAGCAGTTTACCGGAGGCCCAAGAGACCCAGTACTTC	CASSLPEAQETQYF	TRBV28	TRBJ2-5	-	-
TGTGCCAGCAGTTGGGACAGTGGAAGAGCCGAGCAGTACTTC	CASSWDSGRAEQYF	TRBV6-5	TRBJ2-7	-	TRBD1
TGTGCCAGTAGTTCGACAGGGTTCGGTCAAGGCTCCTACAATGAGCAGTTCTTC	CASSSTGFGQGSYNEQFF	TRBV19	TRBJ2-1	-	TRBD1
TGTGCCAGCAGCTTAGTCGGGACAGGGGTGAGAAGAGACTATGGCTACACCTTC	CASSLVGTGVRRDYGYTF	TRBV7-9	TRBJ1-2	-	TRBD1
TGTGCCAGCAGCTTGTTCCCGGGACTAGCGGCAGATACGCAGTATTTT	CASSLFPGLAADTQYF	TRBV5-6	TRBJ2-3	few	TRBD2
TGCGCCAGCAGCTTGGTCGGGGAGCAGTACTTC	CASSLVGEQYF	TRBV5-1	TRBJ2-7	-	-
TGTGCCAGCAGTGAGGCTAGCGGGAGTAGGGAGACCCAGTACTTC	CASSEASGSRETQYF	TRBV2	TRBJ2-5	few	TRBD2